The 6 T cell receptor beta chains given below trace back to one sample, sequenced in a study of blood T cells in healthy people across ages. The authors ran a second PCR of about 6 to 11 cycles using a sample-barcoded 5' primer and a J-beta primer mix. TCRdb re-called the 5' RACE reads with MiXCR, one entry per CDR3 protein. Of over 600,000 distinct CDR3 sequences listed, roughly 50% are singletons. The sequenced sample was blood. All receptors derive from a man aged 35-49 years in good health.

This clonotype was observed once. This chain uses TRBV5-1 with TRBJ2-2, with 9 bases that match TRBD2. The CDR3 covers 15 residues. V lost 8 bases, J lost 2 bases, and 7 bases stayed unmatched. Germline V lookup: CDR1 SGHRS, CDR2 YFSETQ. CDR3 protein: CASSRLAENTGELFF. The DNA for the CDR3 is TGCGCCAGTAGTAGACTAGCGGAAAACACCGGGGAGCTGTTTTTT.

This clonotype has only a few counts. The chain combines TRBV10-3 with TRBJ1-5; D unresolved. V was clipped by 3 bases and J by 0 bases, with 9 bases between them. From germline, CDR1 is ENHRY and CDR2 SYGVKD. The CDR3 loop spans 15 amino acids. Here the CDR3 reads CAISDSGYSNQPQHF. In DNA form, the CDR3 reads TGTGCCATCAGTGATTCAGGTTATAGCAATCAGCCCCAGCATTTT.

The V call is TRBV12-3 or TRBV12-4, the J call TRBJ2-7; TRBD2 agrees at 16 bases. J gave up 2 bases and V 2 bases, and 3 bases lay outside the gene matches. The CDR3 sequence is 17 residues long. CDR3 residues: CASSLTGTSGRAYEQYF. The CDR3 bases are TGTGCCAGCAGTTTAACCGGGACTAGCGGGAGGGCCTACGAGCAGTACTTC.

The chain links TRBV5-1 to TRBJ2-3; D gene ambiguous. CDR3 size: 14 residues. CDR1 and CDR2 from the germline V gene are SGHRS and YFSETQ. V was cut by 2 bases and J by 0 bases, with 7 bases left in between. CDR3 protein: CASSFLQSTDTQYF. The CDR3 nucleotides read TGCGCCAGCAGCTTTTTACAGAGCACAGATACGCAGTATTTT. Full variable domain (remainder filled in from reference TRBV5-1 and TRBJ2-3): KAGVTQTPRYLIKTRGQQVTLSCSPISGHRSVSWYQQTPGQGLQFLFEYFSETQRNKGNFPGRFSGRQFSNSRSEMNVSTLELGDSALYLCASSFLQSTDTQYFGPGTRLTVL.

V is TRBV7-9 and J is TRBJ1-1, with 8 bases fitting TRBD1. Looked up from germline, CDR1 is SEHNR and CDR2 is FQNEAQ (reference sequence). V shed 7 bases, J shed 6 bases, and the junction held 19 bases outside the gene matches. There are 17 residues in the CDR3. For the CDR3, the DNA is TGTGCCAGCACCTTGCCCGGGACAGGTCTTAATAGCGCTGAAGCTTTCTTT. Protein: CASTLPGTGLNSAEAFF.

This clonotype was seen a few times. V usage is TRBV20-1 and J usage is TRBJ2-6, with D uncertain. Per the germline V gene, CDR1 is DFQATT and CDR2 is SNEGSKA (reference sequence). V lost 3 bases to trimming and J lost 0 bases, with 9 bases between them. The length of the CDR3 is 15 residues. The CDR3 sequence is CSASPLDSGANVLTF. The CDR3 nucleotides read TGCAGTGCTAGTCCTCTCGACTCTGGGGCCAACGTCCTGACTTTC.